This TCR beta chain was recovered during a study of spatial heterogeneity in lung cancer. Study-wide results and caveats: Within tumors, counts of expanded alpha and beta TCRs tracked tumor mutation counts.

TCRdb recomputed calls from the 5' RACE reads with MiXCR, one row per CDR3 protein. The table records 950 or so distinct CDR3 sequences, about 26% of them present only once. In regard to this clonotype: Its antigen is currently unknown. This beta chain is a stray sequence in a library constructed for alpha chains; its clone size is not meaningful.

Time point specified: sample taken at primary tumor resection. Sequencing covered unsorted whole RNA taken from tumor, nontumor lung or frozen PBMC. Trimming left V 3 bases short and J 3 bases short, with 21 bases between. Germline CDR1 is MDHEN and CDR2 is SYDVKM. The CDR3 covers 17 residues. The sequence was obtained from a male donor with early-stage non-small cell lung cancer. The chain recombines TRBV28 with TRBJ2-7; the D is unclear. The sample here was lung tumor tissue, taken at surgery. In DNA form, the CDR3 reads TGTGCCAGCAGTTTTGTGGCTCAGATCTCCGAATACTACGAGCAGTACTTC. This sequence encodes CASSFVAQISEYYEQYF. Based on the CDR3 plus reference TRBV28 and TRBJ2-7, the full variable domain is DVKVTQSSRYLVKRTGEKVFLECVQDMDHENMFWYRQDPGLGLRLIYFSYDVKMKEKGDIPEGYSVSREKKERFSLILESASTNQTSMYLCASSFVAQISEYYEQYFGPGTRLTVT.